This TCR beta chain was identified in a study of shared clonotypes between healthy human individuals. The wider study: There were three CD4 naive, three CD4 memory, two CD8 naive and one CD8 memory plates per donor. Study-level results: Shared clonotypes across all four donors exceeded non-shared ones in generation probability.

About this clone: As yet, its antigen is unknown.

This CDR3 has 15 amino acids. Germline V gene data show CDR1 as SGHAT and CDR2 as FQNNGV. After removal of 3 bases from V and 5 bases from J, the junction contained 5 bases not matched to a gene. Terminally differentiated effector memory CD45RA+ cells were excluded from the naive CD8 cells, which were CD45RO-negative and positively selected for CCR7. Donors had no recently reported acute infections or vaccinations and were HIV-negative. Sequencing used immunoSEQ multiplex PCR; TCRdb keeps in-frame clones, though not all of them. The repertoire has 800,000 or so clones, 90% to 97% of them found once; the top ten carry over 0.2%.

This receptor was taken from a man younger than 45 in good health. The sequencing sample was made of naive CD8+ T cells sorted from blood. The gene calls are TRBV11-2 and TRBJ2-5; TRBD2 aligns across 11 bases. The CDR3 DNA reads as TGTGCCAGCAGCTTTAGCGGGAGGGCCTGGGAGACCCAGTACTTC. Translated: CASSFSGRAWETQYF. Filled out from reference TRBV11-2 and TRBJ2-5, the complete variable domain reads EAGVAQSPRYKIIEKRQSVAFWCNPISGHATLYWYQQILGQGPKLLIQFQNNGVVDDSQLPKDRFSAERLKGVDSTLKIQPAKLEDSAVYLCASSFSGRAWETQYFGPGTRLLVL.